This T cell receptor (beta chain) derives from a study of CD8 T cells in Susac syndrome. Points from the study as a whole: As acknowledged by the study, its TCR sequencing and HLA analysis included a relatively small number of individuals.

Turning to this clonotype: No antigen is known for it.

cDNA came from about 0.51 to 1 ug RNA primed by random hexamers. TCRdb itself ran the immunoSEQ multiplex PCR reads through MiXCR, one entry per CDR3 protein. Of some 120,000 distinct CDR3 sequences in the sample, about 90% were seen once. The V and J ends lost 2 bases and 10 bases respectively, with 15 bases between them. The CDR3 extends over 14 amino acids. Germline V gives CDR1 SGHNT, CDR2 YYREEE (reference sequence). The sample taken for sequencing was CD4+ T cells from PBMCs. This sequence joins TRBV5-4 and TRBJ1-4; no clear D gene. The sequence was obtained from a human donor in good health. The CDR3 bases are TGTGCCAGCAGCTTTGGGTCGCCGGGCGGAAAACTGTTTTTT. It codes for CASSFGSPGGKLFF.